These 5 T cell receptor beta chains share one sample of origin, sequenced in a study of blood T cells in healthy people across ages. The authors ran a second PCR of roughly 6 to 12 cycles using a sample-barcoded 5' primer and a J-beta primer mix. TCRdb analysed the 5' RACE reads with MiXCR anew, one entry per CDR3 protein. Of 750,000 to 950,000 distinct CDR3 sequences listed, about a quarter are singletons. This sample also belongs to another study, concerning T cells of mothers and their children.

Source material: blood. The source is a boy aged 5 to 17 in good health.

This clonotype was seen only a few times. V usage is TRBV3-1 and J usage is TRBJ2-3, with D unclear. CDR3 length: 12 residues. V was clipped by 0 bases and J by 8 bases, with 6 bases between them. The germline V gene has CDR1 LGHDT and CDR2 YNNKEL (reference sequence). CDR3 region: CASSQDLLTQYF. The CDR3 DNA is TGTGCCAGCAGCCAAGATCTACTTACGCAGTATTTT.

The sample holds a few counts of this clonotype. The J gene is TRBJ2-5, the V gene TRBV15, with TRBD1 matching 10 bases. The CDR3 loop spans 19 amino acids. Germline V gives CDR1 LNHNV, CDR2 YYDKDF (reference sequence). With V trimmed by 0 bases and J by 2 bases, 12 bases remained unmatched. CDR3 DNA: TGTGCCACCAGCAGAGATCGGGGGCCGACAGGGGGCTGGCAAGAGACCCAGTACTTC. Translating it yields CATSRDRGPTGGWQETQYF.

This clonotype showed up just a few times. The chain combines TRBV11-2 with TRBJ2-2, with 8 positions matching TRBD1. CDR1 and CDR2 (germline): SGHAT, FQNNGV. CDR3 length: 16 residues. V shed 0 bases and J 4 bases; nucleotides not matched to a gene: 4. The CDR3 coding sequence is TGTGCCAGCAGCTTAGACAGGGGGCGCAGCACCGGGGAGCTGTTTTTT. It codes for CASSLDRGRSTGELFF.

The rearrangement joins TRBV29-1 to TRBJ1-5, with D hard to call. The germline CDR1 and CDR2 sequences are SQVTM and ANQGSEA. There are 13 residues in the CDR3. Trimming pared 1 base from V and 2 bases from J, leaving 6 bases between. The CDR3 nucleotides are TGCAGCGTTGAAGCGCGTGGCAATCAGCCCCAGCATTTT. It encodes CSVEARGNQPQHF.

The gene calls are TRBV12-5 and TRBJ1-4, with D uncertain. The germline V gene encodes CDR1 LGHNT and CDR2 FRNRAP. The CDR3 loop spans 14 amino acids. V was cut by 3 bases and J by 5 bases, with 10 bases left in between. CDR3 sequence reads: CASGLGILNEKLFF. The DNA of the CDR3 is TGTGCTAGTGGTTTAGGCATTTTGAATGAAAAACTGTTTTTT.